This T cell receptor (beta chain) stems from a study of T cells after posttransplantation cyclophosphamide. Findings of the study overall: Recipient CMV seropositivity and CMV reactivation strongly tracked TRB clonality. TRB overlap between skin or GI tissue T cells and blood was limited. Donor CD8+ memory clones often dominated recipient blood repertoires at later times.

On this clone itself: Its cognate antigen is unknown.

Profiled with immunoSEQ multiplex PCR; TCRdb holds only in-frame clones, not every one. The top ten hold around 0.25% of the sample, which has about 9,700 clones, nearly 98% seen once. The naive gate required viable CD3+CD4+ or CD3+CD8+ cells with CCR7+CD45RA+CD45RO-CD95-CD27+CD28+ phenotype. The related graft donor's blood sample was taken on the day of bone marrow donation. The germline gives CDR1 SGHRS, CDR2 YFSETQ. The CDR3 is made up of 16 amino acids. Trimming took 3 bases from V and 1 from J, leaving 16 bases between them. The V gene is TRBV5-1, the J gene TRBJ1-1; D uncertain. The sample was naive CD4+ T cells sorted from PBMCs. The receptor was isolated from an older woman in good health, CMV-negative, and a related stem cell transplant donor. In DNA form, the CDR3 reads TGCGCCAGCAGCTCGCGAGCGGGTAAGACGAACACTGAAGCTTTCTTT. Residues: CASSSRAGKTNTEAFF.